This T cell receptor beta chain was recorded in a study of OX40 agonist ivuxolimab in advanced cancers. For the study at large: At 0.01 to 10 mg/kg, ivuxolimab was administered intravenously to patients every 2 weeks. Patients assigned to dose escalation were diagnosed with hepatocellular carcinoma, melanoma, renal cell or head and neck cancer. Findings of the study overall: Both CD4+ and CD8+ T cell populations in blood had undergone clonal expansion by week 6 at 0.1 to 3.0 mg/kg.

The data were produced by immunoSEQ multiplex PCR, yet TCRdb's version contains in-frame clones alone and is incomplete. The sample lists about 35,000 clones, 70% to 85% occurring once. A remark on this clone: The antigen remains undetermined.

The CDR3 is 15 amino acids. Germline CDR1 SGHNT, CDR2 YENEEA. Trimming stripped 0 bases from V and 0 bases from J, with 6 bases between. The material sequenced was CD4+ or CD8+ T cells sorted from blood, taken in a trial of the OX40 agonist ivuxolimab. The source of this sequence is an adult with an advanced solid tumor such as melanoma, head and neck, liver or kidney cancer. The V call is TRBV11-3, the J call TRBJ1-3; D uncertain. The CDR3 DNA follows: TGTGCCAGCAGCTTAGACGGAAGCTCTGGAAACACCATATATTTT. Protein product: CASSLDGSSGNTIYF.